This entry lists 20 T cell receptor beta chains sequenced from one sample in a study of identical twins. TCRdb ran MiXCR on the 5' RACE reads and lists one entry per CDR3 protein. The table shows approximately 890,000 distinct CDR3 sequences, with around an eighth occurring only once. This sample was shared with a second study, whose subject was yellow fever vaccine responses in identical twins.

The source material was PBMCs. The receptors come from a woman aged 18-29 years in good health.

The chain has TRBV20-1 and TRBJ1-2, with D unclear. V lost 6 bases and J 2 bases, leaving 10 bases between the germline ends. CDR1 is DFQATT and CDR2 is SNEGSKA in the germline V gene (reference sequence). The CDR3 has 12 residues. CDR3 coding DNA: TGCAGTGCGAGTCCTCTCAACTATGGCTACACCTTC. Amino acid sequence: CSASPLNYGYTF.

This clonotype was counted between two and nine times. The gene calls are TRBV29-1 and TRBJ2-1; the D gene is possibly TRBD2 (7 bases). V lost 6 bases and J lost 0, with 21 bases in between. The CDR3 contains 17 residues. Germline V gene data show CDR1 as SQVTM and CDR2 as ANQGSEA. The CDR3: CSVPIVGGPSSYNEQFF. The CDR3 nucleotides are TGCAGCGTCCCTATCGTGGGGGGGCCAAGCTCCTACAATGAGCAGTTCTTC.

The rearrangement uses TRBV10-3 and TRBJ1-1; no reliable D call. Per germline, CDR1 ENHRY and CDR2 SYGVKD. The CDR3 spans 13 residues. Trimming removed 10 bases from V and 0 bases from J, with 12 bases in between. As DNA, the CDR3 is TGTGCCACCCAGACGGAAATGAACACTGAAGCTTTCTTT. It yields the protein CATQTEMNTEAFF.

As DNA, the CDR3 is TGCGCCAGCAGCCCAGACGATGGTATGGTGTCCAATGAGCAGTTCTTC. The encoded protein is CASSPDDGMVSNEQFF. The chain couples TRBV4-1 to TRBJ2-1; D ambiguous. CDR3 size: 16 residues. Germline CDR1 reads MGHRA; CDR2 reads YSYEKL. Deletions cut 4 bases from V and 6 bases from J, with 19 bases between.

The V and J genes are TRBV12-3 or TRBV12-4 and TRBJ2-3, with a tentative D call TRBD2 (6 bases). This CDR3 spans 15 amino acids. Trimming left V 1 base short and J 4 bases short, with 12 bases between. This CDR3 reads CASSLGRGGADTQYF. The CDR3 DNA sequence: TGTGCCAGCAGTTTAGGGAGGGGTGGAGCAGATACGCAGTATTTT.

This chain links TRBV7-9 with TRBJ2-1; TRBD1 might be the D (8 bases). Between the trimmed V and J ends, which lost 0 bases and 8 bases, there was a span of 17 bases. The CDR3 is 16 amino acids. Germline values: CDR1 SEHNR, CDR2 FQNEAQ (reference sequence). In DNA, the CDR3 is TGTGCCAGCAGCTTAGCACCTTTACAGGGGGGGGATGAGCAGTTCTTC. Amino acids: CASSLAPLQGGDEQFF.

This clonotype was seen more than once but under ten times. This sequence joins TRBV9 and TRBJ2-3; D not resolved. Germline V CDR1 and CDR2: SGDLS, YYNGEE. V was cut by 2 bases and J by 2 bases, with 15 bases left in between. The CDR3 length is 16 residues. The CDR3 DNA reads as TGTGCCAGCAGCGTGTCTTCCAGCCCTAACACAGATACGCAGTATTTT. This translates into CASSVSSSPNTDTQYF.

The sample holds a few counts of this clonotype. This rearrangement joins TRBV10-3 to TRBJ2-7, with D possibly matching TRBD2 (5 bases). Trimming removed 0 bases at V and 6 bases at J, with 15 bases between. This CDR3 is built from 15 residues. Per the germline V gene, CDR1 is ENHRY and CDR2 is SYGVKD. The CDR3 sequence: CAISESSGNGVEQYV. CDR3 nucleotides: TGTGCCATCAGTGAGTCATCGGGAAATGGGGTCGAGCAGTACGTC.

This clonotype occurred a few times. This sequence joins TRBV11-2 and TRBJ1-1, with D possibly TRBD1 on 5 matching bases. CDR1 is SGHAT and CDR2 is FQNNGV in the germline V gene. The CDR3 covers 15 residues. The germline V and J ends were trimmed by 1 base and 3 bases, with 12 bases remaining between them. The CDR3 sequence is CASSLVAGPDTEAFF. The CDR3 DNA follows: TGTGCCAGCAGCTTAGTGGCAGGGCCGGACACTGAAGCTTTCTTT.

This rearrangement joins TRBV4-2 to TRBJ2-1, with TRBD2 identical over 14 bases. The CDR3 has 19 amino acids. V was pared by 4 bases and J by 2 bases, with 10 bases of the junction left unmatched. CDR1 and CDR2 from the germline V gene are LGHNA and YNFKEQ. Written as DNA, the CDR3 is TGTGCCAGCAGCCCCAGACTAGCGGGGGGGCCTGGGCCCTACAATGAGCAGTTCTTC. Protein: CASSPRLAGGPGPYNEQFF.

V is TRBV12-3 or TRBV12-4 and J is TRBJ2-5; a possible D gene is TRBD2 (6 bases). The CDR3 covers 16 residues. The V gene lost 5 bases and the J gene lost 1 base, with 17 bases spanning the gap. In nucleotides, the CDR3 is TGTGCCAGCAGTCAAAGTGGCCGGGAGACCCAAGAGACCCAGTACTTC. This sequence encodes CASSQSGRETQETQYF.

This chain links TRBV20-1 with TRBJ1-2, with a weak D call TRBD1 (5 bases). V lost 3 bases to trimming and J lost 4 bases, with 15 bases between them. This CDR3 comprises 14 residues. Germline values: CDR1 DFQATT, CDR2 SNEGSKA (reference sequence). CDR3 in amino acids: CSASWGRPIYGYTF. CDR3 DNA: TGCAGTGCTAGTTGGGGCAGACCGATCTATGGCTACACCTTC.

V is TRBV4-1 and J is TRBJ2-6; D could derive from TRBD1 or TRBD2 (5 bases each). Per germline, CDR1 MGHRA and CDR2 YSYEKL. The CDR3 runs 16 residues. Trimming pared 4 bases from V and 2 bases from J, leaving 12 bases between. In nucleotides, the CDR3 is TGCGCCAGCAGCCCCTACCAGGGACCTGGGGCCAACGTCCTGACTTTC. Its translation is CASSPYQGPGANVLTF.

V and J are TRBV13 and TRBJ1-1; a weak D match, TRBD1 (5 bases). Germline V gives CDR1 PRHDT, CDR2 FYEKMQ (reference sequence). The CDR3 totals 15 residues. The V end lost 0 bases, the J end lost 4 bases, and 12 bases lay between the germline ends. CDR3 DNA: TGTGCCAGCAGCTTAGGTAGGGGAGGTTCCACTGAAGCTTTCTTT. This sequence encodes CASSLGRGGSTEAFF.

This clonotype has just a few counts. The chain is built from TRBV5-1 and TRBJ2-2; weak D call: TRBD2 (5 bases). V shed 0 bases and J shed 0 bases, with 9 bases lying between them. CDR3 length: 16 residues. Looked up from germline, CDR1 is SGHRS and CDR2 is YFSETQ. DNA of the CDR3: TGCGCCAGCAGCTTGGCGGGGAGCACGAACACCGGGGAGCTGTTTTTT. Translation gives CASSLAGSTNTGELFF.

The chain is built from TRBV18 and TRBJ2-7, with D perhaps matching TRBD1 (5 bases). Trimming removed 2 bases from V and 3 bases from J, with 14 bases in between. CDR1 KGHSH and CDR2 LQKENI come from the germline V gene. CDR3 length equals 15 residues. The CDR3 sequence: CASSPVPRQGYEQYF. DNA of the CDR3: TGTGCCAGCTCACCAGTTCCTCGGCAGGGCTACGAGCAGTACTTC.

This clonotype was seen only a few times. This chain links TRBV6-5 with TRBJ1-5, with D possibly being TRBD1 (6 bases). This CDR3 is 15 amino acids long. CDR1 is MNHEY and CDR2 is SVGAGI in the germline V gene. Trimming pared 1 base from V and 2 bases from J, leaving 9 bases between. The CDR3 bases are TGTGCCAGCAGTTACTGGACAGAGGGCAATCAGCCCCAGCATTTT. Translation gives CASSYWTEGNQPQHF.

The table lists this clonotype with many counts. The chain uses TRBV3-1 and TRBJ1-2; maybe TRBD1 (5 bases). Germline V lookup: CDR1 LGHDT, CDR2 YNNKEL (reference sequence). CDR3 length: 13 residues. V lost 2 bases, J lost 6 bases, and 10 bases lay in between. The CDR3 DNA reads TGTGCCAGCAGCCAACCGGGGGTTGATGGCTACACCTTC. Amino acids: CASSQPGVDGYTF. The whole variable domain, remainder taken from reference TRBV3-1 and TRBJ1-2, is DTAVSQTPKYLVTQMGNDKSIKCEQNLGHDTMYWYKQDSKKFLKIMFSYNNKELIINETVPNRFSPKSPDKAHLNLHINSLELGDSAVYFCASSQPGVDGYTFGSGTRLTVV.

J is TRBJ2-1 and V is TRBV2, with TRBD2 identical over 13 bases. J gave up 12 bases and V 7 bases, and 33 bases lay outside the gene matches. The CDR3 covers 22 residues. Germline CDR1 SNHLY, CDR2 FYNNEI. The chain's CDR3 is CASIPPPKWTSGRVPPSGWQFF. CDR3 DNA: TGTGCCAGCATCCCTCCCCCAAAGTGGACTAGCGGGAGAGTCCCCCCGAGTGGTTGGCAGTTCTTC.

The chain is built from TRBV7-2 and TRBJ1-2, with no clear D. Germline-derived CDR1 and CDR2 are SGHTA and FQGNSA. V was pared by 2 bases and J by 2 bases, with 12 bases between. This CDR3 spans 15 amino acids. The CDR3 DNA is TGTGCCAGCAGCTTACGTCCAGAGCGAAACTATGGCTACACCTTC. Amino acid sequence: CASSLRPERNYGYTF.